This is a list of T cell receptor beta chains from one sample in a study of cytotoxic CD8 clonotypes in ibrutinib-treated CLL. Sequenced by immunoSEQ multiplex PCR; TCRdb stores in-frame clones only, minus some. This table has 160,000 or so clones, 70% to 85% appearing once. This sample comprised PBMCs, obtained after 24 months of ibrutinib treatment. These receptors originate from a human donor with chronic lymphocytic leukemia. Both conserved end residues are part of each CDR3. D genes are given only for firm matches. Clone size is stated in some rows and not others, as once, few, many or a class when expanded.

-,TRBJ1-2,-,TRBV7-2,TGTGCCAGCAGCCCGGACCGAAACCTAAACTATGGCTACACCTTC,CASSPDRNLNYGYTF
few,TRBJ2-5,TRBD2,TRBV29-1,TGCAGCGTCCCTGGCGGACTAGCAAAGACCCAGTACTTC,CSVPGGLAKTQYF
-,TRBJ2-7,-,TRBV13,TGTGCCAGCAGGGGGGCAACCTACGAGCAGTACTTC,CASRGATYEQYF
-,TRBJ2-1,-,TRBV11-2,TGTGCCAGCAGCTTAGTGGCCAGGAGCTCCTACAATGAGCAGTTCTTC,CASSLVARSSYNEQFF
-,TRBJ2-1,TRBD2,TRBV5-1,TGCGCCAGCAGCTTGGGGTCTAGCGGGAGAATTATGAATGAGCAGTTCTTC,CASSLGSSGRIMNEQFF
once,TRBJ1-1,TRBD1,TRBV23-1,TGCGCCAGCAGTCCCGGGACAGGGGTTTGCTGGGGGGCTAACACTGAAGCTTTCTTT,CASSPGTGVCWGANTEAFF
-,TRBJ1-6,-,TRBV5-1,TGCGCCAGCAGCTTTCTGGGCGGCGATTCACCCCTCCACTTT,CASSFLGGDSPLHF
-,TRBJ1-1,-,TRBV4-1,TGCGCCAGCAGCCAAGCGGGTCTGCCACCAGAAGCTTTCTTT,CASSQAGLPPEAFF
-,TRBJ1-1,-,TRBV7-9,TGTGCCAGCAGCTTAAGGGCTAGGTCGACTGAAGCTTTCTTT,CASSLRARSTEAFF
few,TRBJ2-3,-,TRBV5-1,TGCGCCAGCAGCTTACAGGTTACTAGCACAGATACGCAGTATTTT,CASSLQVTSTDTQYF
few,TRBJ1-1,-,TRBV28,TGTGCCAGCAGGCCGGGCCAGGGCATTGAAGCTTTCTTT,CASRPGQGIEAFF
once,TRBJ2-2,-,TRBV7-5,TGTGTCAGAAGCTTAGGACAGGGGGAATACTCGAACACCGGGGAGCTGTTTTTT,CVRSLGQGEYSNTGELFF
-,TRBJ1-2,-,TRBV4-1,TGCGCCAGCAGCCAAGCCAGATTCTATGGCTACACCTTC,CASSQARFYGYTF